Each of the 3 T cell receptor beta chains below was sequenced from the same sample in a study of T cell repertoires in cytomegalovirus infection. TCRdb redid the calling of the reads with MiXCR, one entry per CDR3 protein. Of roughly 200,000 distinct CDR3 sequences listed, around 35% are singletons. The antigens of these receptors remain unknown. Specimen: CD8+ T cells from cultured PBMCs, collected from culture after CMV antigen stimulation. All receptors come from a human donor in good health (CMV status not recorded). Some clones in this sample may be carry-over from other donors' samples.

This chain joins TRBV27 and TRBJ1-1, with D possibly matching TRBD1 (5 bases). This CDR3 spans 13 amino acids. CDR1 and CDR2 from the germline V gene are MNHEY and SMNVEV (reference sequence). V dropped 5 bases and J dropped 0 bases, with 7 bases sitting between them. CDR3 DNA: TGTGCCAGCAGTGGGACGTTGAACACTGAAGCTTTCTTT. It specifies CASSGTLNTEAFF.

The table lists this clonotype with many counts. This sequence joins TRBV7-2 and TRBJ2-5; D possibly uses TRBD1 or TRBD2 (5 bases each). The CDR3 is made up of 15 amino acids. The V gene's germline CDR1 is SGHTA and CDR2 FQGNSA. Trimming pared 2 bases from V and 5 bases from J, leaving 15 bases between. The CDR3 reads CASSLSGTAAETQYF. CDR3 sequence (DNA): TGTGCCAGCAGCTTATCCGGGACGGCCGCGGAGACCCAGTACTTC.

The chain carries TRBV19 and TRBJ2-7; possibly TRBD2 for D (7 bases). Germline values: CDR1 LNHDA, CDR2 SQIVND (reference sequence). The CDR3 is 15 residues long. V was shortened by 5 bases and J by 3 bases, with 17 bases between the two germline ends. The CDR3 DNA reads TGTGCCAGTAGTCGAGTGGGGGGGGCCGGCTACGAGCAGTACTTC. Its protein product is CASSRVGGAGYEQYF.